Below, 13 T cell receptor beta chains from the same sample are listed, as sequenced in a study of Graves' ophthalmopathy and Graves' hyperthyroidism listed by TCRdb under 2018. Reads for this sample came from an Illumina HiSeq 2000. TCR beta CDR3 regions were amplified from RNA transcripts for repertoire sequencing. The first round was an RT-PCR using HTBI primers with the Qiagen OneStep RT-PCR kit, and this first round was followed by a second-round multiplex PCR, then size selection and purification. TCRdb trimmed the raw reads at Q25, called clones with MiXCR and kept productive beta chains. When rows share a CDR3 protein, they turn into one entry using the most common DNA and genes. The sample includes 650,000 to 800,000 distinct CDR3 sequences, with over 40% observed a single time. Jointly, the top ten make up roughly 3.5% of the sample. The sequenced sample was peripheral blood. Source of these receptors: an adult man with Graves' ophthalmopathy.

The V and J genes are TRBV25-1 and TRBJ1-1; D might be TRBD1 (5 bases). Germline CDR1 is MGHDK and CDR2 is SYGVNS. The CDR3 has 15 amino acids. Trimming left V 10 bases short and J 0 bases short, with 18 bases between. As DNA, the CDR3 is TGTGCCACCACCGCAAAGACAGCCTTGAACACTGAAGCTTTCTTT. It yields the protein CATTAKTALNTEAFF. Filled out from reference TRBV25-1 and TRBJ1-1, the complete variable domain reads EADIYQTPRYLVIGTGKKITLECSQTMGHDKMYWYQQDPGMELHLIHYSYGVNSTEKGDLSSESTVSRIRTEHFPLTLESARPSHTSQYLCATTAKTALNTEAFFGQGTRLTVV.

V is TRBV29-1 and J is TRBJ1-1; D not certain. CDR1 is SQVTM and CDR2 is ANQGSEA in the germline V gene. CDR3 size: 12 residues. V lost 4 bases and J 10 bases, leaving 16 bases between the germline ends. Written as DNA, the CDR3 is TGCAGCGTTGCCCCGCAAGAGACCGCAGCTTTCTTT. Translated: CSVAPQETAAFF.

In its sample, this clonotype was seen many times. The chain is built from TRBV10-3 and TRBJ1-1; a possible D gene is TRBD1 (5 bases). This CDR3 spans 17 amino acids. Germline CDR1 is ENHRY and CDR2 is SYGVKD. Trimming left V 7 bases short and J 7 bases short, with 28 bases between. CDR3 residues: CAITEGSTLYRKFEAFF. The CDR3, as DNA: TGTGCCATCACCGAGGGGTCGACTCTTTATCGGAAGTTTGAAGCTTTCTTT.

This clonotype has ten or more counts. Here the CDR3 reads CSASTSSDQPQHF. The CDR3 DNA follows: TGCAGTGCTTCTACTTCGAGTGATCAGCCCCAGCATTTT. This chain links TRBV20-1 with TRBJ1-5; D unresolved. V gave up 5 bases and J gave up 5 bases, with 13 bases separating them. The germline CDR1 and CDR2 sequences are DFQATT and SNEGSKA (reference sequence). The CDR3 is 13 amino acids.

This rearrangement joins TRBV25-1 to TRBJ1-2; 10 bases line up with TRBD1. CDR1 is MGHDK, CDR2 SYGVNS, per germline. V lost 4 bases and J lost 8; bases outside the gene matches: 4. This CDR3 contains 13 residues. Here the CDR3 reads CASSAGTGDGYTF. CDR3 nucleotides: TGTGCCAGCAGTGCCGGGACAGGGGACGGCTACACCTTC.

This chain joins TRBV5-1 and TRBJ1-1; 11 nucleotides agree with TRBD1. Per germline, CDR1 SGHRS and CDR2 YFSETQ. The ends lost 5 bases at V and 5 bases at J; junction bases unmatched: 14. CDR3 size: 17 residues. The CDR3: CASSNLDRGLTETEAFF. CDR3 in DNA: TGCGCCAGCAGTAACTTGGACAGGGGGCTGACGGAAACTGAAGCTTTCTTT. The full variable domain, completed using reference TRBV5-1 and TRBJ1-1, is KAGVTQTPRYLIKTRGQQVTLSCSPISGHRSVSWYQQTPGQGLQFLFEYFSETQRNKGNFPGRFSGRQFSNSRSEMNVSTLELGDSALYLCASSNLDRGLTETEAFFGQGTRLTVV.

There are many counts of this clonotype. This chain joins TRBV29-1 and TRBJ2-7; D not certain. Trimming pared 5 bases from V and 5 bases from J, leaving 7 bases between. The germline V gene has CDR1 SQVTM and CDR2 ANQGSEA. This CDR3 has 10 amino acids. CDR3 in DNA: TGCAGCGTTTGGCAGGACGAGCAGTACTTC. Translated: CSVWQDEQYF.

This rearrangement joins TRBV4-2 to TRBJ2-5; D remains ambiguous. The germline V and J ends were trimmed by 1 base and 7 bases, with 13 bases remaining between them. The CDR3 has 14 residues. Germline V CDR1 and CDR2: LGHNA, YNFKEQ. The CDR3 reads CASSQGFTAPTQYF. CDR3 bases: TGTGCCAGCAGCCAAGGTTTCACAGCTCCGACCCAGTACTTC.

This clonotype was seen at least ten times. The V gene is TRBV20-1, the J gene TRBJ2-5, with 7 bases fitting TRBD1. The CDR3 runs 14 residues. Germline V gene sequence: CDR1 DFQATT, CDR2 SNEGSKA (reference sequence). The ends lost 3 bases at V and 5 bases at J; junction bases unmatched: 9. The DNA for the CDR3 is TGCAGTGCTAGGAAGGGAACAGGGGATGAGACCCAGTACTTC. This codes for CSARKGTGDETQYF.

This clonotype occurred many times. This chain links TRBV20-1 with TRBJ2-7; no clear D. The CDR3 is 13 residues long. Between the trimmed V and J ends, which lost 2 bases and 0 bases, there was a span of 8 bases. The germline V gene encodes CDR1 DFQATT and CDR2 SNEGSKA (reference sequence). The CDR3 here is CSARTASSYEQYF. The CDR3 DNA follows: TGCAGTGCTAGAACGGCCTCCTCCTACGAGCAGTACTTC.

This clonotype showed up just a few times. The V and J genes are TRBV5-1 and TRBJ1-2; no reliable D call. Trimming pared 3 bases from V and 5 bases from J, leaving 17 bases between. CDR1 and CDR2 from the germline V gene are SGHRS and YFSETQ. The CDR3 length is 15 residues. The CDR3 sequence is CASSSNRPGQYGYTF. The CDR3 DNA follows: TGCGCCAGCAGCTCCAACCGACCCGGGCAATATGGCTACACCTTC. The complete variable domain, with remaining parts taken from reference TRBV5-1 and TRBJ1-2, reads KAGVTQTPRYLIKTRGQQVTLSCSPISGHRSVSWYQQTPGQGLQFLFEYFSETQRNKGNFPGRFSGRQFSNSRSEMNVSTLELGDSALYLCASSSNRPGQYGYTFGSGTRLTVV.

The chain uses TRBV9 and TRBJ2-2; 8 bases are shared with TRBD2. There are 16 residues in the CDR3. Germline V CDR1 and CDR2: SGDLS, YYNGEE. V shed 0 bases and J 5 bases; nucleotides not matched to a gene: 6. In DNA form, the CDR3 reads TGTGCCAGCAGCGTAGTCGGGGGGGCAGATACCGGGGAGCTGTTTTTT. Amino acids: CASSVVGGADTGELFF.

The DNA of the CDR3 is TGTGCCAGCAGCTCCCTCGACGGAAACACCATATATTTT. Translation gives CASSSLDGNTIYF. The chain carries TRBV7-9 and TRBJ1-3; D remains ambiguous. The CDR3 is 13 residues long. The V end lost 4 bases, the J end lost 4 bases, and 8 bases lay between the germline ends. Germline lookup yields CDR1 SEHNR and CDR2 FQNEAQ (reference sequence).